Below, 27 T cell receptor beta chains from the same sample are listed, as sequenced in a study of blood T cell repertoires in COVID-19. The repertoire was sequenced with immunoSEQ multiplex PCR; TCRdb's copy has only in-frame clones and lacks some. This sample has 70,000 to 90,000 clones, with 70% to 90% found just once. The sample was peripheral blood. The receptors stem from an older man with active or convalescent COVID-19.

The genes are TRBV28 and TRBJ1-1, with unresolved D. This CDR3 has 14 residues. Germline CDR1 is MDHEN and CDR2 is SYDVKM. The V end lost 2 bases, the J end lost 4 bases, and 11 bases lay between the germline ends. The CDR3 nucleotides are TGTGCCAGCAGTTTACCGGGGAGGGTCACTGAAGCTTTCTTT. As protein: CASSLPGRVTEAFF. Variable domain in full (rest from reference TRBV28 and TRBJ1-1): DVKVTQSSRYLVKRTGEKVFLECVQDMDHENMFWYRQDPGLGLRLIYFSYDVKMKEKGDIPEGYSVSREKKERFSLILESASTNQTSMYLCASSLPGRVTEAFFGQGTRLTVV.

This clone came up once. This rearrangement joins TRBV15 to TRBJ2-5; D is perhaps TRBD2 (5 bases). The CDR3 length is 15 residues. The V end was cut by 2 bases, the J end by 5 bases, with 15 bases between. Germline V gene lookup returns CDR1 LNHNV and CDR2 YYDKDF (reference sequence). DNA of the CDR3: TGTGCCACCAGCAGACCGGGTCGCAAGCGGGAGACCCAGTACTTC. Amino acid sequence: CATSRPGRKRETQYF.

This CDR3 is CASSRGRQEPIGGHTEAFF. CDR3 nucleotides: TGTGCCAGCAGCCGTGGCAGACAGGAACCGATCGGGGGGCACACTGAAGCTTTCTTT. The rearrangement joins TRBV12-1 to TRBJ1-1. TRBV12-1 is an annotated pseudogene. The CDR3 sequence is 19 residues long.

V and J are TRBV10-1 and TRBJ2-1, with 10 bases that match TRBD2. The CDR3 covers 17 residues. Germline V gene data show CDR1 as WNHNN and CDR2 as SYGVQD (reference sequence). Trimming cost V 3 bases and J 4 bases; bases outside gene matches: 9. CDR3 nucleotides: TGCGCCAGCAGTGAAGGGGCTAGCGGGGGAAAATACAATGAGCAGTTCTTC. Translation: CASSEGASGGKYNEQFF.

This chain connects TRBV28 to TRBJ2-2; weak D call: TRBD1 (5 bases). Germline loops: CDR1 MDHEN, CDR2 SYDVKM. V lost 6 bases and J lost 7, with 12 bases in between. The CDR3 runs 13 residues. CDR3 amino acids: CASSTGTHGELFF. In DNA form, the CDR3 reads TGTGCCAGCAGCACAGGTACCCACGGGGAGCTGTTTTTT.

The chain has TRBV29-1 and TRBJ2-5; D ambiguous. In germline, CDR1 is SQVTM, CDR2 ANQGSEA. The CDR3 runs to 10 residues. Between the trimmed V and J ends, which lost 5 bases and 5 bases, there was a span of 6 bases. Here the CDR3 reads CSVTEETQYF. CDR3 bases: TGCAGCGTTACGGAGGAGACCCAGTACTTC.

Here the CDR3 DNA reads TGCAGCGTTGAAGAGGGGGCAGGAACCGGGGAGCTGTTTTTT. Its translation is CSVEEGAGTGELFF. The V call is TRBV29-1, the J call TRBJ2-2, with D tentatively TRBD1 (6 bases). The CDR3 totals 14 residues. Trimming took 0 bases from V and 5 from J, leaving 10 bases between them. CDR1 and CDR2 (germline): SQVTM, ANQGSEA.

This clone showed up just a few times. The chain joins TRBV5-5 to TRBJ1-5; TRBD1 matches 8 bases. The J segment lost 3 bases and the V segment lost 4 bases, leaving 6 bases of the junction unmatched. The germline V gene has CDR1 SGHKS and CDR2 YYEKEE (reference sequence). The CDR3 is made up of 15 amino acids. The CDR3 coding sequence is TGTGCCAGCAGCCCGCTGACAGGGGCCAATCAGCCCCAGCATTTT. Amino acid sequence: CASSPLTGANQPQHF. Variable domain in full (rest from reference TRBV5-5 and TRBJ1-5): DAGVTQSPTHLIKTRGQQVTLRCSPISGHKSVSWYQQVLGQGPQFIFQYYEKEERGRGNFPDRFSARQFPNYSSELNVNALLLGDSALYLCASSPLTGANQPQHFGDGTRLSIL.

The CDR3 is CASSEDGLPNTGELFF. DNA of the CDR3: TGTGCCAGCAGTGAGGACGGACTACCCAACACCGGGGAGCTGTTTTTT. The chain uses TRBV2 and TRBJ2-2; the D gene is possibly TRBD2 (6 bases). Trimming took 3 bases from V and 2 from J, leaving 13 bases between them. The germline V gene encodes CDR1 SNHLY and CDR2 FYNNEI. The CDR3 is 16 amino acids. Based on the CDR3 plus reference TRBV2 and TRBJ2-2, the full variable domain is EPEVTQTPSHQVTQMGQEVILRCVPISNHLYFYWYRQILGQKVEFLVSFYNNEISEKSEIFDDQFSVERPDGSNFTLKIRSTKLEDSAMYFCASSEDGLPNTGELFFGEGSRLTVL.

V and J are TRBV10-1 and TRBJ2-7, with D possibly matching TRBD1 (5 bases). There are 16 residues in the CDR3. With 10 bases removed from V and 6 bases from J, the gap between germline ends came to 28 bases. Germline V lookup: CDR1 WNHNN, CDR2 SYGVQD (reference sequence). CDR3 in DNA: TGCGCCACCCCTCCTAAAATAAGGGGTTTCCCCATCGAGCAGTACGTC. This translates into CATPPKIRGFPIEQYV.

This clone was counted once. The CDR3 region has the DNA TGTGCCAGCAGCGGGACAGGGAACTATGGCTACACCTTC. Translated, it gives CASSGTGNYGYTF. The rearrangement joins TRBV12-3 or TRBV12-4 to TRBJ1-2; 9 positions agree with TRBD1. The CDR3 covers 13 residues. V gave up 6 bases and J gave up 2 bases; unmatched junction bases: 1.

This clone was found a few times. This sequence joins TRBV5-1 and TRBJ1-6; D uncertain. The CDR3 spans 14 residues. The germline CDR1 and CDR2 sequences are SGHRS and YFSETQ. Trimming took 2 bases from V and 9 from J, leaving 12 bases between them. CDR3 DNA sequence: TGCGCCAGCAGCTTTCGGGATGCAGTTTCACCCCTCCACTTT. It yields the protein CASSFRDAVSPLHF.

The V and J genes are TRBV18 and TRBJ1-2, with D possibly TRBD1 on 6 matching bases. Trimming removed 4 bases at V and 4 bases at J, with 13 bases between. The CDR3 spans 14 residues. CDR1 is KGHSH and CDR2 is LQKENI in the germline V gene. The CDR3 DNA reads TGTGCCAGCTCACTAGAGACAGGCCGCTATGGCTACACCTTC. Amino acids: CASSLETGRYGYTF. Filled out from reference TRBV18 and TRBJ1-2, the complete variable domain reads NAGVMQNPRHLVRRRGQEARLRCSPMKGHSHVYWYRQLPEEGLKFMVYLQKENIIDESGMPKERFSAEFPKEGPSILRIQQVVRGDSAAYFCASSLETGRYGYTFGSGTRLTVV.

The V gene is TRBV5-1, the J gene TRBJ2-1; 8 bases are a match to TRBD2. The CDR3 is 13 residues long. The V segment lost 5 bases and the J segment 8 bases; nucleotides outside the gene matches: 6. Germline values: CDR1 SGHRS, CDR2 YFSETQ. CDR3 region: CASRSREGHEQFF. The DNA of the CDR3 is TGCGCCAGCAGATCACGGGAGGGCCATGAGCAGTTCTTC. The full variable domain, in which reference TRBV5-1 and TRBJ2-1 provide the parts outside the CDR3, is KAGVTQTPRYLIKTRGQQVTLSCSPISGHRSVSWYQQTPGQGLQFLFEYFSETQRNKGNFPGRFSGRQFSNSRSEMNVSTLELGDSALYLCASRSREGHEQFFGPGTRLTVL.

The chain employs TRBV5-1 and TRBJ1-4, with D possibly being TRBD1 (6 bases). Between the trimmed V and J ends, which lost 2 bases and 7 bases, there was a span of 18 bases. CDR1 is SGHRS and CDR2 is YFSETQ in the germline V gene. The CDR3 totals 16 residues. CDR3 sequence: CASSFGQLGGGEKLFF. CDR3 bases: TGCGCCAGCAGCTTCGGACAGCTTGGGGGTGGTGAAAAACTGTTTTTT.

This chain links TRBV4-1 with TRBJ2-2; possible D gene TRBD1, 6 bases. The CDR3 contains 15 residues. Between the trimmed V and J ends, which lost 4 bases and 2 bases, there was a span of 11 bases. Germline CDR1 reads MGHRA; CDR2 reads YSYEKL. The CDR3 DNA reads TGCGCCAGCAGCCTCGGACAGACTAACACCGGGGAGCTGTTTTTT. This encodes CASSLGQTNTGELFF.

V is TRBV6-5 and J is TRBJ2-5, with TRBD1 as a possible D gene (6 bases). V lost 6 bases and J 7 bases, leaving 15 bases between the germline ends. The CDR3 loop spans 13 amino acids. Germline V gives CDR1 MNHEY, CDR2 SVGAGI. The CDR3 DNA is TGTGCCAGCAGCTCAGGACAGTCGGGGACCCAGTACTTC. Protein sequence: CASSSGQSGTQYF.

The sample holds a few counts of this clone. This rearrangement joins TRBV30 to TRBJ2-3; D is ambiguous. Germline V gene lookup returns CDR1 GTSNPN and CDR2 SVGIG (reference sequence). The length of the CDR3 is 13 residues. V lost 4 bases and J 4 bases, leaving 12 bases between the germline ends. This CDR3 reads CAWTRRRADTQYF. CDR3 bases: TGTGCCTGGACTCGGCGCCGGGCAGATACGCAGTATTTT.

In this sample, this clone turned up once. The chain employs TRBV6-4 and TRBJ1-5, with 7 bases fitting TRBD1. The CDR3 has 15 residues. J was trimmed by 7 bases and V by 6 bases; bases with no gene match: 12. CDR1 and CDR2 from the germline V gene are MRHNA and SNTAGT. DNA of the CDR3: TGTGCCAGCAGCCGATACGGACAGGTTGGACAGCCCCAGCATTTT. It translates to CASSRYGQVGQPQHF.

This chain connects TRBV18 to TRBJ2-3, with a weak D call TRBD1 (6 bases). V lost 2 bases to trimming and J lost 3 bases, with 15 bases between them. The CDR3 runs to 16 residues. Germline assignment: CDR1 KGHSH and CDR2 LQKENI. CDR3 DNA sequence: TGTGCCAGCTCACCATACCCGGGACACGGAACAGATACGCAGTATTTT. It yields the protein CASSPYPGHGTDTQYF.

This clone has a handful of counts. Within the sample, other DNA sequences also encode this same CDR3. V usage is TRBV5-1 and J usage is TRBJ1-4, with 7 positions matching TRBD1. CDR3 length: 14 amino acids. Germline CDR1 SGHRS, CDR2 YFSETQ. Germline trimming cut 4 bases from V and 3 bases from J; bases unmatched to any gene: 3. For the CDR3, the DNA is TGCGCCAGCAGCATGGGACAGCCTAATGAAAAACTGTTTTTT. Protein: CASSMGQPNEKLFF.

The chain uses TRBV19 and TRBJ1-1; 7 nucleotides match TRBD1. The CDR3 has 13 residues. V was clipped by 5 bases and J by 6 bases; unmatched bases: 6. From germline, CDR1 is LNHDA and CDR2 SQIVND (reference sequence). The CDR3 DNA is TGTGCCAGTAGTTCCCACAGGGGTGCTGAAGCTTTCTTT. Translating gives CASSSHRGAEAFF.

This clone was counted a few times. The V call is TRBV28, the J call TRBJ1-2; D is unresolved. CDR1 and CDR2 (germline): MDHEN, SYDVKM. The CDR3 length is 12 residues. The V end was cut by 3 bases, the J end by 8 bases, with 10 bases between. The CDR3 nucleotides are TGTGCCAGCAGTTTCCGGGATTACGGCTACACCTTC. Translated, it gives CASSFRDYGYTF.

This clone has just a few counts. This sequence joins TRBV12-5 and TRBJ1-1; unclear D gene. The V gene's germline CDR1 is LGHNT and CDR2 FRNRAP. V gave up 6 bases and J gave up 1 base, with 9 bases separating them. This CDR3 comprises 13 residues. CDR3 region: CASGAMENTEAFF. The CDR3 DNA follows: TGTGCTAGTGGAGCGATGGAGAACACTGAAGCTTTCTTT.

The chain employs TRBV7-3 and TRBJ1-1, with D possibly matching TRBD1 (5 bases). The CDR3 covers 13 residues. CDR1 SGHTA and CDR2 FQGTGA come from the germline V gene. The germline V and J ends were trimmed by 3 bases and 3 bases, with 8 bases remaining between them. CDR3 sequence: CASSLQGYTEAFF. CDR3 sequence (DNA): TGTGCCAGCAGCTTGCAGGGTTACACTGAAGCTTTCTTT.

The chain is built from TRBV18 and TRBJ2-7, with 10 bases fitting TRBD2. The CDR3 consists of 19 residues. In germline, CDR1 is KGHSH, CDR2 LQKENI. The trim removed 4 bases at V and 6 bases at J, leaving 21 bases unmatched. The CDR3 nucleotides are TGTGCCAGCTCACTCACACCTCTAGCGGGAGCGCCCCTGCCCGCCGAGCAGTACGTC. It is translated as CASSLTPLAGAPLPAEQYV.

The chain joins TRBV14 to TRBJ1-1; 10 bases map to TRBD1. From germline, CDR1 is SGHDN and CDR2 FVKESK. J gave up 2 bases and V 4 bases, and 4 bases lay outside the gene matches. The CDR3 covers 15 residues. The CDR3 coding sequence is TGTGCCAGCAGCCTTCGACAGGGGGCCAACACTGAAGCTTTCTTT. This encodes CASSLRQGANTEAFF.